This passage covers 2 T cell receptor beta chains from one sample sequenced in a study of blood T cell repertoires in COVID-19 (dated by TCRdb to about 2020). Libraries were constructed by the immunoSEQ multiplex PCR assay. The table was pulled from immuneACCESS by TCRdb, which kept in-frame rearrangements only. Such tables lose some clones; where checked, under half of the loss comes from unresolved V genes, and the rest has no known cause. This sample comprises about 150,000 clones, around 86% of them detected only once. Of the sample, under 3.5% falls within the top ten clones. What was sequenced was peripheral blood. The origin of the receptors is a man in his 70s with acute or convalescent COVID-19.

CDR3 in amino acids: CASSRGQGERWSNGYTF. CDR3 in DNA: TGTGCCAGTAGTAGAGGACAGGGGGAAAGGTGGAGTAATGGCTACACCTTC. This chain connects TRBV19 to TRBJ1-2; 10 nucleotides agree with TRBD1. The germline gives CDR1 LNHDA, CDR2 SQIVND (reference sequence). CDR3 size: 17 residues. After removal of 4 bases from V and 6 bases from J, the junction contained 14 bases not matched to a gene.

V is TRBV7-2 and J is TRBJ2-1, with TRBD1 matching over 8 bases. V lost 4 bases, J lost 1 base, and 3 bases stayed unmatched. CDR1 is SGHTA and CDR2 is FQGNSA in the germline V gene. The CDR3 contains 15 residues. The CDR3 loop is CASSSRQGSYNEQFF. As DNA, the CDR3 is TGTGCCAGCAGCTCCCGACAGGGGTCCTACAATGAGCAGTTCTTC.